The T cell receptor beta chain described here comes from a study of cytomegalovirus exposure and HLA in healthy donors. 13 Jbeta primers and 60 Vbeta primers were used for the PCR. Generated by immunoSEQ multiplex PCR, the TCRdb table keeps only in-frame clones and is missing some. The sample contains 150,000 to 200,000 clones, nearly 80% of which appear only once. The sample comprised PBMCs. The receptor was isolated from a woman between 35 and 50 years old in good health and CMV-seronegative.

CDR3 in amino acids: CASSYEVGGYTF. In DNA form, the CDR3 reads TGCGCCAGCAGCTACGAGGTGGGTGGCTACACCTTC. The chain links TRBV5-1 to TRBJ1-2; D gene uncertain. V lost 3 bases to trimming and J lost 7 bases, with 10 bases between them. CDR3 size: 12 residues. Germline V CDR1 and CDR2: SGHRS, YFSETQ.